This T cell receptor (beta chain) was captured in a study of identical twins (TCRdb year 2016). Study-level background: To test whether fetal clonotypes persist, the study used deep sequencing on TCR alpha and beta repertoires from monozygotic twins, unrelated adults of various ages, and cord blood. To rule out contamination, replicate twin experiments were performed at different times with different library preparation protocols. Study-wide conclusions, independent of this receptor: Because the same donors could not be followed over many years, the conclusions relied on cross-sectional statistical analysis. Zero-insertion analyses could be partly confounded by invariant T cells such as MAIT and iNKT, though diverse VJ usage argued against such confounding for most clonotypes. Abundant cord blood beta clonotypes carried fewer insertions; young adult naive repertoires showed a weaker similar trend, while memory repertoires showed none. In monozygotic twins, recombination models systematically underestimated out-of-frame TCR alpha sharing, but the models matched the sharing seen between unrelated individuals. In beta out-of-frame sequences, excess twin sharing was weaker, because having fewer shared sequences lowered the signal-to-noise ratio. Compared with coincidental sharing between unrelated individuals, out-of-frame TCR alpha sequences shared between twins showed an excess of sequences with low generation probability.

Preparation of the library involved 5' RACE. Sequencing instrument: Illumina HiSeq 2000. Template switching introduced a universal primer binding site; the final cDNA contained a unique molecular identifier, enabling accurate counting of TCR cDNA molecules. First-strand cDNA for TCR alpha and beta chains was synthesized from specific primers in the conserved constant-segment region. To control for contamination, every cDNA library was double barcoded, receiving both a SMART-Mk sample barcode and Illumina barcodes. TruSeq adapter sequences, together with Illumina sample barcodes, were added in two successive PCR steps. The TCR alpha and beta cDNA libraries were sequenced on the Illumina HiSeq platform using custom primers. The original methods were these. MiGEC processed the raw reads to extract unique molecular identifiers, while MiXCR was used to determine the CDR3 positions. Recombination models were inferred per individual with the repgenHMM and IGoR tools using an EM algorithm. Shared clonotypes were analyzed with the tcR package in R, and sharing was normalized by the product of cloneset sizes. Out-of-frame nonproductive sequences were analyzed to study raw recombination free of thymic and clonal selection effects. TCRdb reprocessed the public reads (quality trimming at Q25 with fastp, clone calling with MiXCR) and kept in-frame beta chains. Rows merge per CDR3 protein into single entries with the most common DNA and genes. Here the V and J calls rest on TCRdb's processing, not on the authors' analysis. The sample table holds 350,000 to 450,000 distinct CDR3 sequences, of which about 18% were seen once. Of the sample, 12% is held by the ten largest clones.

This clonotype was counted between two and nine times. The antigen this receptor binds is unknown. No per-base quality is available; no much larger clone lies one base away. Every donor in the study was a healthy Caucasian. The researchers also sequenced three unrelated adults who were not twins: a male aged 18 to 29, a male aged 50 to 59, and a female aged 50 to 59. Miltenyi CD45RO+ enrichment and human naive T-cell isolation kits were used to isolate memory (CD45RO+) and naive T cells from PBMC. Looking up the germline V gene yields CDR1 KGHSH and CDR2 LQKENI. V loses 8 bases of germline sequence and J loses 9 bases, and the interval between the two ends is 20 bases. From cysteine to phenylalanine, the CDR3 is 14 amino acids long. Only the CDR3 DNA is retained, 42 bases long and in frame from the first base.

Sequencing was carried out using naive T cells sorted from blood. Per the publication, the cell subset or site label means: cells isolated with a human naive T-cell isolation kit. The rearranged segments are TRBV18 and TRBJ2-1, with the D segment possibly TRBD1 or TRBD2, each aligning over 5 bases. The sequence was collected from a man aged 50 to 60 in good health. CDR3 reads: CASQRGDFQSEQFF. The nucleotide sequence is given as TGTGCCAGCCAACGGGGCGATTTCCAAAGTGAGCAGTTCTTC.